Shown below are 20 T cell receptor beta chains from a single sample sequenced in a study of prognosis after radiotherapy for stage I lung cancer. From genomic DNA, two-round multiplex PCR was used to amplify TCR beta CDR3. Initially, in first-round PCR, primers specific to each TRBV and TRBJ gene were used. TCRdb analysed the multiplex PCR reads with MiXCR anew, one entry per CDR3 protein. In the table there are tens of thousands of distinct CDR3 sequences, roughly 41% of which are singletons. Sequencing used PBMCs, obtained before or after stereotactic body radiation therapy (not recorded which). The receptors here all came from a donor at least 50 years old with non-small cell lung cancer.

Concerning this clonotype: Its ends do not fully match the called genes, so a read error is possible. CDR3 coding DNA: TGTGTCAGCAGAGGTCTTAGCGGGATAAAAACCGGGGAGCTGTTTTTT. Encoded protein: CVSRGLSGIKTGELFF. The V call is TRBV7-2, the J call TRBJ2-2; 8 bases line up with TRBD2. The CDR3 is made up of 16 amino acids. The V gene's germline CDR1 is SGHTA and CDR2 FQGNSA.

This sequence joins TRBV7-2 and TRBJ2-1; 10 positions agree with TRBD2. The junction had 8 bases not matched to a gene; V was cut back by 5 bases and J by 7 bases. The CDR3 length is 15 residues. Germline-derived CDR1 and CDR2 are SGHTA and FQGNSA. CDR3 bases: TGTGCCAGCAGCCCAGCTAGCGGGAGAAGGAATGAGCAGTTCTTC. This translates into CASSPASGRRNEQFF.

In DNA, the CDR3 is TGTGCCTGGTTACAGGAAGGACAGGAAAAACTGTTTTTT. It translates to CAWLQEGQEKLFF. The V call is TRBV30, the J call TRBJ1-4, with a possible D match to TRBD1 (6 bases). There are 13 residues in the CDR3. Trimming took 5 bases from V and 8 from J, leaving 15 bases between them. Germline CDR1 GTSNPN, CDR2 SVGIG (reference sequence).

This clonotype was recorded many times. V usage is TRBV28 and J usage is TRBJ1-2; 7 nucleotides agree with TRBD1. V shed 2 bases and J 1 base; nucleotides not matched to a gene: 1. This CDR3 is 14 amino acids long. Germline CDR1 MDHEN, CDR2 SYDVKM. The CDR3 DNA sequence: TGTGCCAGCAGTTTACAGGGGGTTAACTATGGCTACACCTTC. This gives the protein CASSLQGVNYGYTF.

This clonotype rates as medium-sized. CDR3 region: CASSLGMNTEAFF. CDR3 bases: TGTGCCAGCAGCTTAGGTATGAACACTGAAGCTTTCTTT. The gene calls are TRBV11-2 and TRBJ1-1, with D hard to call. V was cut by 1 base and J by 0 bases, with 3 bases left in between. CDR1 is SGHAT and CDR2 is FQNNGV in the germline V gene. CDR3 length: 13 amino acids.

The chain joins TRBV11-1 to TRBJ2-6; D gene ambiguous. The ends were cut back, 2 bases at V and 2 bases at J, with 4 bases in the middle. Germline V gives CDR1 SGHAT, CDR2 FQDESV (reference sequence). This CDR3 contains 14 residues. The CDR3 nucleotides read TGTGCCAGCAGCTTAAGGGCTGGGGCCAACGTCCTGACTTTC. As protein: CASSLRAGANVLTF.

A single count supports this clonotype. A far larger clone is only one base removed, so a read error is likely. The chain joins TRBV6-4 to TRBJ2-7; TRBD1 matches 9 bases. The CDR3 runs to 14 residues. Germline V gives CDR1 MRHNA, CDR2 SNTAGT. Trimming removed 5 bases from V and 6 bases from J; junction bases left unmatched: 8. CDR3 sequence reads: CASSCSGQGFEQYF. CDR3 bases: TGTGCCAGCAGTTGCTCAGGACAGGGGTTCGAGCAGTACTTC.

This clonotype rates as medium-sized (0.01 to 0.1%). The chain recombines TRBV28 with TRBJ1-5; the D is unclear. This CDR3 contains 16 residues. The germline V and J ends were trimmed by 2 bases and 2 bases, with 13 bases remaining between them. In germline, CDR1 is MDHEN, CDR2 SYDVKM. CDR3 sequence: CASSLTGVEGNQPQHF. In DNA form, the CDR3 reads TGTGCCAGCAGTTTAACCGGGGTTGAAGGCAATCAGCCCCAGCATTTT.

V and J are TRBV7-8 and TRBJ2-1, with 8 bases fitting TRBD2. V lost 2 bases, J lost 4 bases, and 7 bases stayed unmatched. CDR3 length: 16 residues. The V gene's germline CDR1 is SGHVS and CDR2 FQNEAQ. The CDR3 here is CASSLPGLVTYNEQFF. The CDR3 nucleotides are TGTGCCAGCAGCTTACCGGGACTAGTGACTTACAATGAGCAGTTCTTC.

Of note for this clonotype: A read error may produce the germline difference seen at one junction end. This chain uses TRBV7-6 with TRBJ1-5; D remains unclear. The germline V gene has CDR1 SGHVS and CDR2 FNYEAQ. This CDR3 is built from 13 residues. CDR3: CASSKDGSQPHHF. In DNA, the CDR3 is TGTGCCAGCAGCAAAGACGGAAGTCAGCCCCATCATTTT.

This clonotype was detected ten times or more. The CDR3 DNA is TGTGCCAGCAGCCCCTCAACAGGGAAGGGGTTCTTC. Translating gives CASSPSTGKGFF. The V and J genes are TRBV3-1 and TRBJ2-1; maybe TRBD1 (6 bases). The CDR3 is made up of 12 amino acids. V gave up 4 bases and J gave up 15 bases, with 16 bases separating them. CDR1 and CDR2 (germline): LGHDT, YNNKEL (reference sequence).

Worth noting for this clonotype: Likely a read error: the CDR3 ends without its conserved phenylalanine or tryptophan. The V and J genes are TRBV27 and TRBJ2-3; 7 bases map to TRBD1. Germline CDR1 is MNHEY and CDR2 is SMNVEV (reference sequence). This CDR3 has 14 residues. The V and J ends lost 7 bases and 9 bases, in that order; junction bases with no gene match: 13. CDR3 DNA sequence: TGTGCCAGCATCTGGGACAGCCCCCCGGAGACGCAGTATTCT. Protein sequence: CASIWDSPPETQYS.

A remark on this clonotype: Its ends do not fully match the called genes, so a read error is possible. The chain is built from TRBV7-2 and TRBJ2-1; perhaps D is TRBD1 or TRBD2 (5 bases each). The germline V gene has CDR1 SGHTA and CDR2 FQGNSA. The CDR3 is 15 residues long. This chain's CDR3 is CASSFGTRVYNDQFF. CDR3 bases: TGTGCCAGCAGCTTCGGGACCAGAGTTTACAATGATCAGTTCTTC.

This clonotype turned up a few times. The V call is TRBV15, the J call TRBJ2-5, with D possibly being TRBD2 (6 bases). V shed 0 bases and J shed 3 bases, with 23 bases lying between them. CDR3 length equals 19 residues. CDR1 LNHNV and CDR2 YYDKDF come from the germline V gene (reference sequence). Here the CDR3 reads CATSRDSVWREMKKETQYF. The CDR3, as DNA: TGTGCCACCAGCAGAGATTCCGTTTGGAGGGAAATGAAGAAAGAGACCCAGTACTTC.

Worth noting for this clonotype: A much larger clone lies a single base off, so this may be a read error. This sequence joins TRBV6-1 and TRBJ2-3; D is uncertain. The CDR3 length is 15 residues. Germline CDR1 reads MNHNS; CDR2 reads SASEGT. Trimming shortened V by 7 bases and J by 2 bases, and 16 bases separated the two germline ends. The CDR3 nucleotides read TGTGCCAGCAATGAGGCCGATCCCCTCACAGATACGCAGTATTTT. It specifies CASNEADPLTDTQYF.

This chain connects TRBV7-8 to TRBJ1-5; no clear D. V dropped 1 base and J dropped 5 bases, with 9 bases sitting between them. CDR3 length: 14 residues. Germline values: CDR1 SGHVS, CDR2 FQNEAQ. In DNA form, the CDR3 reads TGTGCCAGCAGCTTAGGTCAGGTGTATCAGCCCCAGCATTTT. Translating gives CASSLGQVYQPQHF. Full variable domain (missing parts from reference TRBV7-8 and TRBJ1-5): GAGVSQSPRYKVAKRGQDVALRCDPISGHVSLFWYQQALGQGPEFLTYFQNEAQLDKSGLPSDRFFAERPEGSVSTLKIQRTQQEDSAVYLCASSLGQVYQPQHFGDGTRLSIL.

This chain links TRBV27 with TRBJ2-3; the D gene is possibly TRBD2 (6 bases). The ends were cut back, 1 base at V and 0 bases at J, with 11 bases in the middle. CDR1 and CDR2 from the germline V gene are MNHEY and SMNVEV (reference sequence). This CDR3 contains 16 residues. The CDR3 DNA follows: TGTGCCAGCAGTTTATTCGGGACTCACAGCACAGATACGCAGTATTTT. It codes for CASSLFGTHSTDTQYF.

This chain uses TRBV27 with TRBJ2-1; weak D call: TRBD1 (6 bases). The V and J ends lost 8 bases and 5 bases respectively, with 19 bases between them. The CDR3 has 15 amino acids. Germline CDR1 MNHEY, CDR2 SMNVEV (reference sequence). CDR3 nucleotide sequence: TGTGCCAGCCAAATTATACAGGGTGTCAACAATGAGCAGTTCTTC. This gives the protein CASQIIQGVNNEQFF.

For this clonotype: It is likely a read error: a sequence one base away is far more abundant. The chain recombines TRBV11-2 with TRBJ2-5; no clear D gene. The end of the DNA is better explained by TRBJ2-1, so the J call may be wrong. The CDR3 covers 13 residues. Per germline, CDR1 SGHAT and CDR2 FQNNGV. The CDR3 protein is CASSLWAYDEQFF. CDR3 coding DNA: TGTGCCAGCAGCTTGTGGGCATACGATGAGCAGTTCTTC.

This clonotype was counted at least ten times. The chain is built from TRBV5-1 and TRBJ2-1, with TRBD1 identical over 9 bases. The ends lost 4 bases at V and 7 bases at J; junction bases unmatched: 6. The CDR3 has 14 residues. Germline V CDR1 and CDR2: SGHRS, YFSETQ. CDR3 sequence: CASSTGQGWNEQFF. In nucleotides, the CDR3 is TGCGCCAGCAGCACCGGACAGGGGTGGAATGAGCAGTTCTTC.